The 8 T cell receptor beta chains below all came from one sample that was sequenced in a study of cytomegalovirus exposure and HLA in healthy donors. Amplification used 60 Vbeta primers and 13 Jbeta primers. Only in-frame clones appear in the TCRdb table, and some are missing; sequencing was by immunoSEQ multiplex PCR. The data show roughly 140,000 clones, with 82% seen just once and roughly 9.9% held by the top ten. Sequencing was done on a sample of PBMCs. Receptors originate from a woman aged 60-75 years in good health and CMV-seropositive.

This chain joins TRBV28 and TRBJ1-3; 10 bases are shared with TRBD1. In germline, CDR1 is MDHEN, CDR2 SYDVKM. V dropped 4 bases and J dropped 3; count of bases not matched to a gene: 9. The length of the CDR3 is 17 residues. This CDR3 reads CASSSPGQGTGGNTIYF. The DNA for the CDR3 is TGTGCCAGCAGTTCGCCGGGACAGGGGACGGGTGGAAACACCATATATTTT.

V usage is TRBV13 and J usage is TRBJ2-3; TRBD2 is a possible D gene (5 bases). The CDR3 totals 16 residues. Germline V gene lookup returns CDR1 PRHDT and CDR2 FYEKMQ (reference sequence). V was cut by 0 bases and J by 3 bases, with 13 bases left in between. The CDR3 DNA reads TGTGCCAGCAGCTTAGGGCCACGGGAAATAACAGATACGCAGTATTTT. Its protein product is CASSLGPREITDTQYF.

The V gene is TRBV10-2, the J gene TRBJ2-6, with D perhaps TRBD2 (6 bases). The length of the CDR3 is 13 residues. Germline V gene sequence: CDR1 WSHSY, CDR2 SAAADI. V was trimmed by 8 bases and J by 4 bases, leaving 9 bases between them. CDR3 protein: CASGEAGANVLTF. The DNA of the CDR3 is TGCGCCAGCGGGGAGGCCGGGGCCAACGTCCTGACTTTC.

This chain joins TRBV6-5 and TRBJ1-1; tentatively, D is TRBD1 (5 bases). This CDR3 spans 14 amino acids. Germline V gene sequence: CDR1 MNHEY, CDR2 SVGAGI. V was shortened by 6 bases and J by 0 bases, with 11 bases between the two germline ends. The CDR3 loop is CASSPDILNTEAFF. The DNA for the CDR3 is TGTGCCAGCAGCCCGGACATCCTGAACACTGAAGCTTTCTTT.

The chain is built from TRBV7-6 and TRBJ2-2; no clear D gene. The length of the CDR3 is 13 residues. Trimming stripped 5 bases from V and 5 bases from J, with 9 bases between. Germline loops: CDR1 SGHVS, CDR2 FNYEAQ. The CDR3 coding sequence is TGTGCCAGCAGCCTCACCCGGACCGGGGAGCTGTTTTTT. Encoded protein: CASSLTRTGELFF. Full variable domain (missing parts from reference TRBV7-6 and TRBJ2-2): GAGVSQSPRYKVTKRGQDVALRCDPISGHVSLYWYRQALGQGPEFLTYFNYEAQQDKSGLPNDRFSAERPEGSISTLTIQRTEQRDSAMYRCASSLTRTGELFFGEGSRLTVL.

The chain couples TRBV11-2 to TRBJ1-2; 10 bases align to TRBD1. The CDR3 is made up of 14 amino acids. CDR1 and CDR2 (germline): SGHAT, FQNNGV. The junction had 6 bases not matched to a gene; V was cut back by 4 bases and J by 7 bases. The CDR3 spells CASSSGTGALGYTF. CDR3 coding DNA: TGTGCCAGCAGCTCTGGGACAGGGGCGCTTGGCTACACCTTC.

The chain couples TRBV27 to TRBJ1-2; D possibly corresponds to TRBD1 (5 bases). The CDR3 has 13 amino acids. The germline V gene encodes CDR1 MNHEY and CDR2 SMNVEV (reference sequence). Trimming stripped 2 bases from V and 7 bases from J, with 11 bases between. The CDR3 region has the DNA TGTGCCAGCAGTTTAGGGGCCCTGGGTGGCTACACCTTC. Translation gives CASSLGALGGYTF.

The V and J genes are TRBV28 and TRBJ2-2; 7 positions agree with TRBD1. Per the germline V gene, CDR1 is MDHEN and CDR2 is SYDVKM. The trim removed 8 bases at V and 0 bases at J, leaving 6 bases unmatched. CDR3 length: 15 amino acids. The CDR3 region has the DNA TGTGCCAGCTTCCCCGGGACAGCGAACACCGGGGAGCTGTTTTTT. Its protein is CASFPGTANTGELFF.